This TCR beta chain was captured in a study of blood T cell repertoires in COVID-19. Looking at the study overall: The analysed material was cDNA or gDNA that came from T cells, B-cell-depleted T cells, or PBMCs.

The assay was immunoSEQ multiplex PCR, and TCRdb's table has in-frame clones only and misses some. The data contain approximately 73,000 clones, around nine tenths of them singletons. The CDR3 covers 15 residues. Germline-derived CDR1 and CDR2 are SGHAT and FQNNGV. The junction had 10 bases not matched to a gene; V was cut back by 5 bases and J by 3 bases. The chain is built from TRBV11-2 and TRBJ2-7; 7 bases match TRBD1. The sample taken for sequencing was peripheral blood. The receptor was isolated from a woman in her sixties or seventies with acute or convalescent COVID-19. The chain's CDR3 is CASSKTTGIFYEQYF. The CDR3, as DNA: TGTGCCAGCAGCAAAACGACAGGGATCTTCTACGAGCAGTACTTC.